A single sample gave rise to the 17 T cell receptor beta chains below, sequenced in a study of tumor-infiltrating lymphocytes in primary liver carcinoma. With 400 to 550 ng total RNA as template and a constant-region primer, TCR beta cDNA was made. Three-round nested multiplex PCR performed with slightly modified ARM-PCR produced the TCR beta libraries. Amplification in the first two PCR rounds was performed using TRBV1-TRBV30 forward primers and a C-beta reverse primer for approximately 10 cycles each. TCRdb redid the calling of the multiplex PCR reads with MiXCR, one entry per CDR3 protein. This table has fewer than 80,000 distinct CDR3 sequences, roughly 72% appearing once. Both RNA and DNA were isolated together from roughly 20-30 mg of bulk tissue that had not been sorted. Material: tumor-adjacent normal liver tissue. These receptors originate from a man aged 35 to 55 with primary liver carcinoma and hepatitis B virus infection.

This chain joins TRBV19 and TRBJ1-1; TRBD1 matches 8 bases. The CDR3 totals 13 residues. Trimming removed 8 bases from V and 7 bases from J; junction bases left unmatched: 9. Germline lookup yields CDR1 LNHDA and CDR2 SQIVND (reference sequence). Here the CDR3 reads CASQGAALNEAFF. The CDR3 bases are TGTGCCAGTCAGGGGGCCGCTTTGAATGAAGCTTTCTTT.

As to this clonotype: A much larger clonotype is one base distant, so this may be a read error. The chain recombines TRBV7-6 with TRBJ1-1; a possible D gene is TRBD1 (5 bases). Germline CDR1 SGHVS, CDR2 FNYEAQ. The CDR3 is made up of 13 amino acids. CDR3 bases: TGTGCCACCAGCTCTTTAGGGGCCACTGAAGCTTTCTTT. This encodes CATSSLGATEAFF. Full variable domain (outside the CDR3, taken from reference TRBV7-6 and TRBJ1-1): GAGVSQSPRYKVTKRGQDVALRCDPISGHVSLYWYRQALGQGPEFLTYFNYEAQQDKSGLPNDRFSAERPEGSISTLTIQRTEQRDSAMYRCATSSLGATEAFFGQGTRLTVV.

Remarks on this clonotype: It is likely a read error, because the conserved phenylalanine at the end of the CDR3 is missing. The chain couples TRBV7-8 to TRBJ2-1, with D hard to call. Per germline, CDR1 SGHVS and CDR2 FQNEAQ. The CDR3 is 16 residues long. The CDR3 spells CASSSDFGDTYNGQFI. The CDR3 region has the DNA TGTGCCAGCAGCTCCGACTTCGGCGATACCTACAATGGGCAGTTCATC.

At least ten counts were recorded for this clonotype. The chain recombines TRBV6-1 with TRBJ2-6, with 7 positions matching TRBD1. Germline loops: CDR1 MNHNS, CDR2 SASEGT. CDR3 size: 18 residues. Trimming cost V 4 bases and J 0 bases; bases outside gene matches: 9. The CDR3 spells CASSGYRGPTSGANVLTF. CDR3 DNA: TGTGCCAGCAGTGGATACAGGGGTCCTACCTCTGGGGCCAACGTCCTGACTTTC.

This clonotype came up once. The chain has TRBV11-2 and TRBJ2-7; 7 nucleotides match TRBD1. Germline-derived CDR1 and CDR2 are SGHAT and FQNNGV. This CDR3 is built from 13 residues. With 3 bases clipped from V and 13 bases from J, the junction kept 12 bases outside the gene matches. CDR3 sequence: CASSFDRVHERYF. In DNA form, the CDR3 reads TGTGCCAGCAGCTTCGACAGGGTGCACGAGCGATACTTC.

A note on this clonotype: An end of the junction does not agree with germline; a read error may underlie this. The chain carries TRBV11-2 and TRBJ2-7; D possibly corresponds to TRBD2 (6 bases). Per germline, CDR1 SGHAT and CDR2 FQNNGV. CDR3 length: 14 amino acids. CDR3 sequence reads: CASSPCGDSYEHYF. The CDR3 coding sequence is TGTGCCAGCAGCCCATGCGGGGATTCCTACGAACATTACTTT.

This clonotype was counted at least ten times. The chain uses TRBV10-3 and TRBJ1-2; 11 bases align to TRBD1. CDR3 length equals 13 residues. Losses at the gene ends were 9 bases for V and 8 bases for J; bases not matched to a gene: 8. CDR1 is ENHRY, CDR2 SYGVKD, per germline. In nucleotides, the CDR3 is TGTGCCATACCGGGACAGGGGGTGCAAGGCTACACCTTC. Amino acid sequence: CAIPGQGVQGYTF.

The chain links TRBV7-2 to TRBJ2-3; 7 bases line up with TRBD2. Germline CDR1 and CDR2: SGHTA and FQGNSA. The V gene end was trimmed by 7 bases and the J gene end by 1 base; junction bases not matched to a gene: 8. This CDR3 comprises 15 residues. In nucleotides, the CDR3 is TGTGCCAGCACCCAAACTAGCGCCGGCACAGATACGCAGTATTTT. Its translation: CASTQTSAGTDTQYF.

With respect to this clonotype: Its ends do not fully match the called genes, so a read error is possible. V usage is TRBV6-5 and J usage is TRBJ1-2; TRBD1 might be the D (5 bases). The CDR3 runs 15 residues. The V gene's germline CDR1 is MNHEY and CDR2 SVGAGI. CDR3 protein: CVSGPTRGVNYGYTF. CDR3 DNA: TGTGTCAGCGGCCCGACCCGGGGGGTTAACTATGGCTACACCTTC.

This clonotype was detected only a few times. This may arise from a read error, as a much more abundant clone is one base away. This chain links TRBV6-5 with TRBJ2-5, with D tentatively TRBD1 (5 bases). This CDR3 has 14 residues. The V gene's germline CDR1 is MNHEY and CDR2 SVGAGI. The CDR3 here is CAGSPQGQQATQYF. DNA for the CDR3: TGTGCCGGCAGCCCGCAGGGTCAGCAGGCGACCCAGTACTTC.

This clonotype was recorded once. The rearrangement uses TRBV12-3 or TRBV12-4 and TRBJ2-2; 12 bases are a match to TRBD2. Trimming removed 9 bases from V and 5 bases from J; junction bases left unmatched: 13. The CDR3 is 17 amino acids. The CDR3: CASSRGLAGTATGELFF. CDR3 nucleotide sequence: TGTGCCAGTAGTCGCGGACTAGCGGGGACGGCAACCGGGGAGCTGTTTTTT.

To note about this clonotype: Germline is not matched at one junction end, which may reflect a read error. The chain recombines TRBV4-3 with TRBJ2-7; tentatively, D is TRBD2 (7 bases). CDR1 and CDR2 from the germline V gene are LGHNA and YSLEER. This CDR3 spans 17 amino acids. The CDR3 DNA reads TGTGCCAGCAGCCAAGATTGGAGTAGGGGGAGGGCCTACGAGCAGTACTTC. Translation gives CASSQDWSRGRAYEQYF.

Turning to this clonotype: Because it lacks the conserved phenylalanine or tryptophan at the end, this CDR3 is likely a read error. No DNA is shown, since the ends of the CDR3 on it are uncertain; the CDR3 is the one TCRdb lists. The CDR3 reads CASGPELAVASYERYL. The rearrangement uses TRBV4-3 and TRBJ2-7; TRBD2, the table's D call, was not compared with the DNA. Germline V gene data show CDR1 as LGHNA and CDR2 as YSLEER. The CDR3 adds up to 16 amino acids, both ends counted.

This chain joins TRBV29-1 and TRBJ1-2; no definite D call. This CDR3 spans 12 amino acids. The germline V gene encodes CDR1 SQVTM and CDR2 ANQGSEA. CDR3 in amino acids: CSVRVNYVGYTF. In nucleotides, the CDR3 is TGCAGTGTTAGAGTCAACTACGTTGGCTACACCTTC. Full variable domain (rest looked up from reference TRBV29-1 and TRBJ1-2): SAVISQKPSRDICQRGTSLTIQCQVDSQVTMMFWYRQQPGQSLTLIATANQGSEATYESGFVIDKFPISRPNLTFSTLTVSNMSPEDSSIYLCSVRVNYVGYTFGSGTRLTVV.

This clonotype was seen repeatedly, ten times or more. The V gene is TRBV29-1, the J gene TRBJ1-4; 9 nucleotides line up with TRBD1. Germline CDR1 reads SQVTM; CDR2 reads ANQGSEA. V shed 6 bases and J 5 bases; nucleotides not matched to a gene: 4. This CDR3 comprises 13 residues. The CDR3 region has the DNA TGCAGCGTGGCCGGGACAGGGAATGAAAAACTGTTTTTT. It yields the protein CSVAGTGNEKLFF.

As regards this clonotype: A much larger clone is a single base away; this may be a read error. The J gene is TRBJ2-1, the V gene TRBV4-1; 10 bases match TRBD2. The CDR3 sequence is 19 residues long. Per germline, CDR1 MGHRA and CDR2 YSYEKL. CDR3: CASRQDRRASGSSYNEQFF. The CDR3 DNA sequence: TGCGCCAGCAGACAAGATAGGAGGGCTAGCGGGAGCTCCTACAATGAGCAGTTCTTC.

Of note for this clonotype: The junction departs from germline at one end; a sequencing error may be responsible. This chain connects TRBV6-5 to TRBJ2-7; D is unresolved. The CDR3 extends over 13 amino acids. The germline gives CDR1 MNHEY, CDR2 SVGAGI. CDR3 loop: CASSYARSREHYF. The CDR3 DNA sequence: TGTGCCAGCAGTTACGCTAGATCCCGCGAGCATTACTTC.